This T cell receptor beta chain comes out of a study of blood T cell repertoires in COVID-19. For the study at large: Acute and convalescent COVID-19 samples came from the United States, Italy and Spain. PBMCs, B-cell-depleted T cells, or T cells provided the cDNA or gDNA that made up the material.

The ends lost 7 bases at V and 1 base at J; junction bases unmatched: 14. Germline CDR1 and CDR2: SGHRS and YFSETQ. The CDR3 length is 17 residues. Only one count was recorded for this clone. Original processing methods: Scientists estimated how many nucleated cells there were by amplifying reference gene primers. Libraries were prepared by immunoSEQ multiplex PCR; TCRdb keeps only in-frame clonotypes and omits some of them. For V, J and clone size, that table is used; D and trimming come from the DNA. Here the sample spans roughly 70,000 clones, about 91% being singletons. The sample was peripheral blood. The chain uses TRBV5-1 and TRBJ1-1, with 9 positions matching TRBD1. This TCR was recovered from a woman between 65 and 79 years old with acute or convalescent COVID-19. In DNA form, the CDR3 reads TGCGCCAGCTCTAAGGGGGGACAGGGCTCCCCGAACACTGAAGCTTTCTTT. Translating gives CASSKGGQGSPNTEAFF.